The next 17 T cell receptor beta chains were all read from a single sample in a study of blood T cell repertoires in COVID-19. Data came from immunoSEQ multiplex PCR; TCRdb stores just in-frame clones and leaves some out. The sample lists more than 150,000 clones, 70% to 90% seen once, with roughly 2.5% in the top ten. The sequenced material came from peripheral blood. These receptors were collected from a man between 35 and 55 years old with active or convalescent COVID-19.

The chain is built from TRBV7-2 and TRBJ2-7; D unclear. V gave up 7 bases and J gave up 3 bases, with 16 bases separating them. This CDR3 contains 14 residues. The germline V gene has CDR1 SGHTA and CDR2 FQGNSA. The CDR3: CASTPARQYYEQYF. The CDR3, as DNA: TGTGCCAGCACCCCCGCGAGGCAGTACTACGAGCAGTACTTC.

The V and J genes are TRBV12-3 or TRBV12-4 and TRBJ1-2; 9 positions agree with TRBD1. The trim removed 11 bases at V and 9 bases at J, leaving 13 bases unmatched. The CDR3 contains 13 residues. The CDR3 DNA follows: TGTGCCGTCGGGGGACAGGGTAAAGGAAGCTACACCTTC. It translates to CAVGGQGKGSYTF.

The gene calls are TRBV28 and TRBJ2-5; D may be TRBD2 (6 bases). Trimming stripped 4 bases from V and 5 bases from J, with 17 bases between. Germline loops: CDR1 MDHEN, CDR2 SYDVKM. The CDR3 is 15 amino acids. As DNA, the CDR3 is TGTGCCAGCAGTTCCCCCCGCGGGGTGCGCGAGACCCAGTACTTC. It encodes CASSSPRGVRETQYF.

J is TRBJ2-3 and V is TRBV29-1; TRBD1 is a possible D gene (5 bases). V gave up 3 bases and J gave up 6 bases, with 7 bases separating them. The germline CDR1 and CDR2 sequences are SQVTM and ANQGSEA. The CDR3 totals 11 residues. CDR3 region: CSVDRADTQYF. The CDR3 nucleotides read TGCAGCGTTGACAGGGCTGATACGCAGTATTTT.

The rearrangement joins TRBV2 to TRBJ1-1, with D possibly TRBD1 on 5 matching bases. The length of the CDR3 is 15 residues. Trimming took 10 bases from V and 3 from J, leaving 21 bases between them. CDR1 is SNHLY, CDR2 FYNNEI, per germline. The CDR3 coding sequence is TGTGCCAAATCCTACCTGCGGGGGAGGCACACTGAAGCTTTCTTT. This encodes CAKSYLRGRHTEAFF.

The chain couples TRBV28 to TRBJ1-6; D is possibly TRBD1 (6 bases). Trimming removed 7 bases at V and 10 bases at J, with 20 bases between. The CDR3 spans 15 residues. CDR1 is MDHEN and CDR2 is SYDVKM in the germline V gene. CDR3 DNA sequence: TGTGCCAGCACGACCTACGGGACATCTAGATCACCCCTCCACTTT. It encodes CASTTYGTSRSPLHF.

The CDR3 bases are TGCGCCAGCAGCTTGGCCCAGGCCTACGAGCAGTACTTC. It codes for CASSLAQAYEQYF. The V call is TRBV5-1, the J call TRBJ2-7, with no clear D. V lost 0 bases and J lost 2, with 6 bases in between. CDR1 and CDR2 from the germline V gene are SGHRS and YFSETQ. This CDR3 is built from 13 residues.

V gene TRBV2 combines with J gene TRBJ1-4, with 7 positions matching TRBD1. After removal of 7 bases from V and 7 bases from J, the junction contained 6 bases not matched to a gene. Germline CDR1 SNHLY, CDR2 FYNNEI. The CDR3 covers 13 residues. CDR3 residues: CASKVGTVEKLFF. The CDR3 DNA follows: TGTGCCAGCAAGGTGGGGACAGTTGAAAAACTGTTTTTT.

The chain combines TRBV7-9 with TRBJ2-7; the match to TRBD2 covers 8 bases. Per the germline V gene, CDR1 is SEHNR and CDR2 is FQNEAQ (reference sequence). V was clipped by 5 bases and J by 7 bases; unmatched bases: 7. CDR3 length: 13 residues. The CDR3: CASSLVAGREQYF. For the CDR3, the DNA is TGTGCCAGCAGCCTAGTAGCGGGGCGGGAGCAGTACTTC. Filled out from reference TRBV7-9 and TRBJ2-7, the complete variable domain reads DTGVSQNPRHKITKRGQNVTFRCDPISEHNRLYWYRQTLGQGPEFLTYFQNEAQLEKSRLLSDRFSAERPKGSFSTLEIQRTEQGDSAMYLCASSLVAGREQYFGPGTRLTVT.

The chain is built from TRBV7-2 and TRBJ2-3, with D possibly matching TRBD1 (5 bases). Germline lookup yields CDR1 SGHTA and CDR2 FQGNSA. Trimming took 1 base from V and 0 from J, leaving 5 bases between them. This CDR3 comprises 14 residues. The CDR3 loop is CASSLEGSTDTQYF. The CDR3 DNA reads TGTGCCAGCAGCTTAGAGGGGAGCACAGATACGCAGTATTTT.

CDR3: CASSAGGGGTDTQYF. CDR3 sequence (DNA): TGTGCCAGCAGCGCGGGAGGCGGGGGCACAGATACGCAGTATTTT. This chain joins TRBV6-5 and TRBJ2-3; 8 positions match TRBD2. Germline loops: CDR1 MNHEY, CDR2 SVGAGI. V trimming: 6 bases; J trimming: 1 base; junction bases outside the gene matches: 6. This CDR3 contains 15 residues.

The chain links TRBV15 to TRBJ1-1; D remains ambiguous. The CDR3 runs to 13 residues. The V gene's germline CDR1 is LNHNV and CDR2 YYDKDF (reference sequence). Deletions cut 5 bases from V and 4 bases from J, with 11 bases between. CDR3 amino acids: CATSPRGGTEAFF. Here the CDR3 DNA reads TGTGCCACCAGCCCCCGTGGAGGCACTGAAGCTTTCTTT. The entire variable domain, with the rest obtained from reference TRBV15 and TRBJ1-1, is as follows: DAMVIQNPRYQVTQFGKPVTLSCSQTLNHNVMYWYQQKSSQAPKLLFHYYDKDFNNEADTPDNFQSRRPNTSFCFLDIRSPGLGDTAMYLCATSPRGGTEAFFGQGTRLTVV.

In its sample, this clone was seen a few times. The rearrangement uses TRBV5-1 and TRBJ1-6, with TRBD1 matching 10 bases. CDR1 SGHRS and CDR2 YFSETQ come from the germline V gene. There are 16 residues in the CDR3. V lost 4 bases, J lost 7 bases, and 8 bases stayed unmatched. In nucleotides, the CDR3 is TGCGCCAGCAGCCCGGGGGTGGGACAGGGGAATTCACCCCTCCACTTT. This codes for CASSPGVGQGNSPLHF.

J is TRBJ1-4 and V is TRBV6-6; 10 nucleotides agree with TRBD1. Germline V gene sequence: CDR1 MNHNY, CDR2 SVGAGI (reference sequence). This CDR3 spans 14 amino acids. J gave up 8 bases and V 6 bases, and 6 bases lay outside the gene matches. CDR3 amino acids: CASRTGQGWEKLFF. CDR3 in DNA: TGTGCCAGCAGGACGGGACAGGGGTGGGAAAAACTGTTTTTT.

The V gene is TRBV7-6, the J gene TRBJ1-4; D is undetermined. Germline V gene lookup returns CDR1 SGHVS and CDR2 FNYEAQ. The CDR3 is 15 amino acids. Trimming took 1 base from V and 3 from J, leaving 9 bases between them. As DNA, the CDR3 is TGTGCCAGCAGCTTAGGTTCGAGGGCTAATGAAAAACTGTTTTTT. Its protein product is CASSLGSRANEKLFF. Supplemented by reference TRBV7-6 and TRBJ1-4, the full variable domain reads GAGVSQSPRYKVTKRGQDVALRCDPISGHVSLYWYRQALGQGPEFLTYFNYEAQQDKSGLPNDRFSAERPEGSISTLTIQRTEQRDSAMYRCASSLGSRANEKLFFGSGTQLSVL.

The chain carries TRBV11-2 and TRBJ2-3, with D perhaps TRBD2 (6 bases). The germline V and J ends were trimmed by 3 bases and 3 bases, with 10 bases remaining between them. Germline V lookup: CDR1 SGHAT, CDR2 FQNNGV. CDR3 length: 14 residues. CDR3 region: CASSLGTWTDTQYF. CDR3 coding DNA: TGTGCCAGCAGCTTGGGGACTTGGACAGATACGCAGTATTTT.

The J gene is TRBJ2-7, the V gene TRBV6-5, with TRBD1 as a possible D gene (6 bases). CDR3 length: 14 residues. CDR1 MNHEY and CDR2 SVGAGI come from the germline V gene. Trimming left V 6 bases short and J 0 bases short, with 12 bases between. CDR3 loop: CASRYGQTSYEQYF. The DNA for the CDR3 is TGTGCCAGCAGGTACGGACAGACCTCCTACGAGCAGTACTTC.